This TCR beta chain emerged from a study of blood T cell repertoires in COVID-19. Study overall: In each case, the material was cDNA or gDNA derived from T cells, B-cell-depleted T cells, or PBMCs.

Study members were between roughly 18 and 100 years old and lived in 24 US regions. Recovered participants had two consecutive negative NP/OP PCR tests, healthcare professional clearance, or symptom resolution. This CDR3 is built from 13 residues. Trimming took off 3 bases at V and 4 bases at J, with 9 bases between the two ends. From germline, CDR1 is SEHNR and CDR2 FQNEAQ (reference sequence). The assay was immunoSEQ multiplex PCR, and TCRdb's table has in-frame clones only and misses some. The sample carries some 420,000 clones, roughly nine tenths recorded once. This clone is a singleton in its sample.

The chain employs TRBV7-9 and TRBJ1-1; D unclear. The specimen was PBMCs or T cells enriched from blood (not recorded which). This TCR was sampled from a man aged 25 to 45 who had recovered from COVID-19. As DNA, the CDR3 is TGTGCCAGCAGCTTGGCGGAGGGCACTGAAGCTTTCTTT. It encodes CASSLAEGTEAFF.